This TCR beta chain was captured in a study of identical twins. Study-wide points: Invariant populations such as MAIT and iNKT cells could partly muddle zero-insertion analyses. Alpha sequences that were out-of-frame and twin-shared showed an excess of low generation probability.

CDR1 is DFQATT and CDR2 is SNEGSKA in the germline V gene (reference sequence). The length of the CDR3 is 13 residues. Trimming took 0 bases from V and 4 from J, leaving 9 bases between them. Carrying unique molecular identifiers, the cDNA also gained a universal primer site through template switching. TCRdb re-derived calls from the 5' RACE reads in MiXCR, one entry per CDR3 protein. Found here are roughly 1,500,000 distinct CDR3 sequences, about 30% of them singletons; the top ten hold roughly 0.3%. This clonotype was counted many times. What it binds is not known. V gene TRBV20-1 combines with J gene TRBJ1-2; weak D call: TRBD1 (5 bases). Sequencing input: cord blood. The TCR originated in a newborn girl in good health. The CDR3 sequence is CSARDVGGYGYTF. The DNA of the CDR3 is TGCAGTGCTAGAGATGTTGGGGGCTATGGCTACACCTTC.